Shown below are 2 T cell receptor beta chains from a single sample sequenced in a study of response to subunit inactivated influenza vaccine. MiXCR, run by TCRdb on the RT-PCR reads, gives a single entry per CDR3 protein. The table lists 800,000 to 1,000,000 distinct CDR3 sequences, 21% of them singletons. The material sequenced was PBMCs from blood, taken roughly 5 days after vaccination. These receptors were taken from a man between 50 and 59 years old who received an inactivated influenza vaccine.

The chain links TRBV12-3 or TRBV12-4 to TRBJ1-4; perhaps TRBD1 as D (5 bases). This CDR3 comprises 14 residues. Trimming cost V 4 bases and J 8 bases, with 14 bases left between them. This chain's CDR3 is CASSSHGGGEKLFF. The CDR3 DNA follows: TGTGCCAGCAGTTCTCACGGCGGGGGGGAAAAACTGTTTTTT.

The chain couples TRBV6-5 to TRBJ2-2, with a possible D match to TRBD2 (6 bases). The CDR3 is 15 amino acids. The V gene lost 0 bases and the J gene lost 5 bases, with 10 bases spanning the gap. The germline CDR1 and CDR2 sequences are MNHEY and SVGAGI. The CDR3 reads CASSYSSGETGELFF. The CDR3 DNA reads as TGTGCCAGCAGTTACTCTAGCGGAGAAACCGGGGAGCTGTTTTTT.